This T cell receptor (beta chain) was sequenced for a study of regulatory T cells in long-lasting Graves disease. iRepertoire HTBI primers and Arm-PCR of CDR3 regions built TCR beta libraries. One entry per CDR3 protein results from TCRdb running MiXCR on the multiplex PCR reads. The sample has about 400,000 distinct CDR3 sequences, about 14% seen once. The CDR3 loop spans 21 amino acids. V dropped 3 bases and J dropped 4; count of bases not matched to a gene: 21. The V gene's germline CDR1 is MNHEY and CDR2 SVGAGI. The sample's time point: newly diagnosed GD, antithyroid drugs for less than 3 months. The TCR library was made from RNA extracted from PBMCs.

The rearrangement uses TRBV6-5 and TRBJ1-2, with 12 bases identical to TRBD1. This material consisted of peripheral blood mononuclear cells (PBMCs), taken at new diagnosis, from a patient treated with antithyroid drugs. This TCR came from a female donor with Graves disease. Here the CDR3 DNA reads TGTGCCAGCAGTTATTTTTCCTTTTCCGGGACAGGGGGCGCTGAGGGCTATGGCTACACCTTC. This sequence encodes CASSYFSFSGTGGAEGYGYTF.